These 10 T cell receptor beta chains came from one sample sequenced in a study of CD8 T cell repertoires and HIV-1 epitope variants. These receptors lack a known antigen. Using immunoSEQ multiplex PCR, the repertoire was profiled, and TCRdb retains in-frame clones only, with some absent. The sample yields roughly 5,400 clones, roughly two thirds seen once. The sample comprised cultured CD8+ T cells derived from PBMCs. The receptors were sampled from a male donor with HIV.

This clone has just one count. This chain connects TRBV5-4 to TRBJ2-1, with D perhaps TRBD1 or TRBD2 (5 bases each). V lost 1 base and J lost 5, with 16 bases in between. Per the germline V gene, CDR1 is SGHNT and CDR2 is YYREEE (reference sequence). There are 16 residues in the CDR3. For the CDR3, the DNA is TGTGCCAGCAGCTTGATCTCGAGGGACCCTAACAATGAGCAGTTCTTC. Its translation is CASSLISRDPNNEQFF.

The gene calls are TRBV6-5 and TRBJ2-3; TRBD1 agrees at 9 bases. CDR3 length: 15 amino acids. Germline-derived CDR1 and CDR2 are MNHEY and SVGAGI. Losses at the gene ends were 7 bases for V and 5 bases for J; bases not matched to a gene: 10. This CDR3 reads CASKQLQGAGDTQYF. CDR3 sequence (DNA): TGTGCCAGCAAACAACTACAGGGGGCTGGAGATACGCAGTATTTT.

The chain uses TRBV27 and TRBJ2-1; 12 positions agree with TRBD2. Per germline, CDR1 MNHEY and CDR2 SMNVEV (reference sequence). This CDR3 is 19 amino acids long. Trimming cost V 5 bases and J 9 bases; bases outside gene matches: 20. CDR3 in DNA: TGTGCCAGCAGTAAAGGCCCGACTAGCGGGAGCGGGACGACAAGTGAGCAGTTCTTC. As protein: CASSKGPTSGSGTTSEQFF.

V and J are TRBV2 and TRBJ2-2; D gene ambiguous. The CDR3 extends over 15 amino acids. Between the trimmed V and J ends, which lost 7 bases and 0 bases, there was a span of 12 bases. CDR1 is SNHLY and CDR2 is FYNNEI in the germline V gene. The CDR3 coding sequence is TGTGCCAGCAAGTCAACATACGCGAACACCGGGGAGCTGTTTTTT. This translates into CASKSTYANTGELFF.

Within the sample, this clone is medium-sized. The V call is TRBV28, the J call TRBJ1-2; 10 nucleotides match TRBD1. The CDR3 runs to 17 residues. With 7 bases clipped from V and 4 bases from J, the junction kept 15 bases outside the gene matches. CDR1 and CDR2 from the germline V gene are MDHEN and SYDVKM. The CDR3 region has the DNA TGTGCCAGCACCCCCGGGGACAGGGGACCCTACGGCTATGGCTACACCTTC. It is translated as CASTPGDRGPYGYGYTF.

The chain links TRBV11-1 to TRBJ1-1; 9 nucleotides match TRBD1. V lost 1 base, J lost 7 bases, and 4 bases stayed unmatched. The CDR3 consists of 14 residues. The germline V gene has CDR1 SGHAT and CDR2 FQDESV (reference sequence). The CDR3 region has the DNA TGTGCCAGCAGCTTAGAGGGGACAGGGTTTGAAGCTTTCTTT. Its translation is CASSLEGTGFEAFF.

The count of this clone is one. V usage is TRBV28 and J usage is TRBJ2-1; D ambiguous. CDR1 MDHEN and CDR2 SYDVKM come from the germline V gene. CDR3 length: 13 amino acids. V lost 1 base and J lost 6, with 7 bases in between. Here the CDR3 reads CASSLLRVNEQFF. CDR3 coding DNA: TGTGCCAGCAGTTTATTACGGGTCAATGAGCAGTTCTTC.

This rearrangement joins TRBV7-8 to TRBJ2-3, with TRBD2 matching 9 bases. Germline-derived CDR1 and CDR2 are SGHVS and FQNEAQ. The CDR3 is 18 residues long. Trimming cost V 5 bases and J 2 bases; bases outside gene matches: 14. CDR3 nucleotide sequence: TGTGCCAGCAGCAAGAGGGCCGGCGGCGGGAGGGACACAGATACGCAGTATTTT. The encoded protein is CASSKRAGGGRDTDTQYF.

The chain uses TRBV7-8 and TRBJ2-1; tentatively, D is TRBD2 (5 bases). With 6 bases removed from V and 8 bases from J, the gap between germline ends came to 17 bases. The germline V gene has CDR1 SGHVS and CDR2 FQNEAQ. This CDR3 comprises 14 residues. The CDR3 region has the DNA TGTGCCAGCAGTTTCGTGCGTGGAGGTCATGAGCAGTTCTTC. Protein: CASSFVRGGHEQFF.

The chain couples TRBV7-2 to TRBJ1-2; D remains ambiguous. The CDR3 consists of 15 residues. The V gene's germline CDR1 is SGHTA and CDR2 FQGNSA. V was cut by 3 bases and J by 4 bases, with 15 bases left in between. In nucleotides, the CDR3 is TGTGCCAGCAGCTTTTCCCCCCAGGACTTCTATGGCTACACCTTC. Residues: CASSFSPQDFYGYTF.